The 9 T cell receptor beta chains below were found in one sample sequenced in a study of CD8 T cells in Susac syndrome. Reverse transcription used roughly 0.5 to 1 ug RNA and random hexamers. MiXCR, applied by TCRdb to the immunoSEQ multiplex PCR reads, yields one record per CDR3 protein. The sample holds about 100,000 distinct CDR3 sequences, approximately 95% seen once. Sequencing used CD8+ T cells from PBMCs. The receptors originated from a human donor with Susac syndrome.

V usage is TRBV20-1 and J usage is TRBJ2-1, with TRBD2 matching 10 bases. The ends lost 3 bases at V and 7 bases at J; junction bases unmatched: 12. CDR1 is DFQATT, CDR2 SNEGSKA, per germline (reference sequence). The CDR3 is made up of 16 amino acids. The CDR3, as DNA: TGCAGTGCTAGCTCCTCGGGTCTTAGCGGGAGGAATGAGCAGTTCTTC. It translates to CSASSSGLSGRNEQFF.

The chain combines TRBV6-4 with TRBJ1-2, with D unclear. V lost 0 bases and J lost 8, with 7 bases in between. Germline V lookup: CDR1 MRHNA, CDR2 SNTAGT. This CDR3 has 12 amino acids. CDR3 bases: TGTGCCAGCAGTGACTCGATGGGGGGCTACACCTTC. Translating it yields CASSDSMGGYTF.

The gene calls are TRBV6-5 and TRBJ2-3; TRBD2 is a possible D gene (6 bases). The V gene's germline CDR1 is MNHEY and CDR2 SVGAGI. The ends were cut back, 2 bases at V and 1 base at J, with 16 bases in the middle. The CDR3 runs 17 residues. Here the CDR3 reads CASSYGTSFRGTDTQYF. CDR3 sequence (DNA): TGTGCCAGCAGTTACGGGACTTCCTTTCGGGGCACAGATACGCAGTATTTT.

The rearrangement uses TRBV7-9 and TRBJ2-1; D remains ambiguous. The CDR3 loop spans 12 amino acids. V was pared by 5 bases and J by 5 bases, with 7 bases between. In germline, CDR1 is SEHNR, CDR2 FQNEAQ (reference sequence). CDR3 sequence (DNA): TGTGCCAGCAGCGGAAGGGACAATGAGCAGTTCTTC. It translates to CASSGRDNEQFF.

The CDR3 sequence: CASSVEGGGSETQYF. CDR3 nucleotide sequence: TGTGCCAGCAGCGTAGAGGGCGGGGGTTCTGAGACCCAGTACTTC. The chain links TRBV9 to TRBJ2-5; 7 bases are shared with TRBD2. V was clipped by 0 bases and J by 5 bases; unmatched bases: 7. CDR3 length: 15 residues. Per the germline V gene, CDR1 is SGDLS and CDR2 is YYNGEE.

The chain combines TRBV20-1 with TRBJ1-2, with D unresolved. V lost 6 bases and J lost 2, with 19 bases in between. This CDR3 spans 15 amino acids. Germline CDR1 and CDR2: DFQATT and SNEGSKA (reference sequence). The CDR3 sequence is CSANRQGLGNYGYTF. The CDR3 DNA is TGCAGTGCCAACCGACAAGGTCTCGGAAACTATGGCTACACCTTC.

This chain joins TRBV27 and TRBJ1-5; D gene uncertain. V was trimmed by 5 bases and J by 3 bases, leaving 8 bases between them. CDR3 length: 13 amino acids. CDR1 MNHEY and CDR2 SMNVEV come from the germline V gene (reference sequence). CDR3 sequence: CASSTGFNQPQHF. In DNA, the CDR3 is TGTGCCAGCAGTACCGGATTCAATCAGCCCCAGCATTTT.

The rearrangement joins TRBV9 to TRBJ2-2, with a weak D call TRBD1 (5 bases). Germline V gene data show CDR1 as SGDLS and CDR2 as YYNGEE. This CDR3 has 13 residues. Trimming shortened V by 5 bases and J by 6 bases, and 11 bases separated the two germline ends. The CDR3 sequence is CASSAGLAGELFF. Here the CDR3 DNA reads TGTGCCAGCAGTGCAGGGCTGGCCGGGGAGCTGTTTTTT.

This CDR3 is CASSVGLRYNEQFF. CDR3 nucleotides: TGTGCCAGCAGCGTAGGTCTCCGTTACAATGAGCAGTTCTTC. The gene calls are TRBV9 and TRBJ2-1; D unclear. Germline V gene sequence: CDR1 SGDLS, CDR2 YYNGEE. This CDR3 is 14 amino acids long. Trimming took off 0 bases at V and 4 bases at J, with 8 bases between the two ends.